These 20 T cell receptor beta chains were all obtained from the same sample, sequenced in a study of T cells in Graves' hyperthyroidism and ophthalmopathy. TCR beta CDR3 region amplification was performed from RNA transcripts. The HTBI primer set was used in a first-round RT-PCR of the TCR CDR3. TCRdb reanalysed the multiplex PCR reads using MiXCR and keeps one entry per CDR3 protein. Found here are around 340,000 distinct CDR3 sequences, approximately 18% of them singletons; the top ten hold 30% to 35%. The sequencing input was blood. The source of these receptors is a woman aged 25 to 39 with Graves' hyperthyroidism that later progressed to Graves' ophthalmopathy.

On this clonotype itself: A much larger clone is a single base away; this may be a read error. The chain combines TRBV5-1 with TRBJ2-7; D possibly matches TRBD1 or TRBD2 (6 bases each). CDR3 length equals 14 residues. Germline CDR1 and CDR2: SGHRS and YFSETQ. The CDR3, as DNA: TGCGCCGGCAGCTTGGAGGGGGAAGGCTACGAGCAGTACTTC. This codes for CAGSLEGEGYEQYF.

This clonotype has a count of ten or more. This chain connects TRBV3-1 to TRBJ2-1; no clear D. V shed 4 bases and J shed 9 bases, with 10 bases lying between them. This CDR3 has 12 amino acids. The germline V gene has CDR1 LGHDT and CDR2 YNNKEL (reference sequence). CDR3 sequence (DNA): TGTGCCAGCAGCCGAGCGCAAGGTGAGCAGTTCTTC. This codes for CASSRAQGEQFF.

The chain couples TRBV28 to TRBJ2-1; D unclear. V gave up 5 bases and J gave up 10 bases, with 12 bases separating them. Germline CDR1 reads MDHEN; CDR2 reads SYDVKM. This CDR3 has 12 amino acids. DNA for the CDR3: TGTGCCAGCAGTGGTCATCAACGAGAGCAGTTCTTC. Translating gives CASSGHQREQFF.

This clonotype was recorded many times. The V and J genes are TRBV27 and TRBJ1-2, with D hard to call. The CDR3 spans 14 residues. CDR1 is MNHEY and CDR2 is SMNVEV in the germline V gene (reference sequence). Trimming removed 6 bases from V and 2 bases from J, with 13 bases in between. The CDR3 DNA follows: TGTGCCAGCAGCCTACAAAGGACGAACTATGGCTACACCTTC. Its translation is CASSLQRTNYGYTF.

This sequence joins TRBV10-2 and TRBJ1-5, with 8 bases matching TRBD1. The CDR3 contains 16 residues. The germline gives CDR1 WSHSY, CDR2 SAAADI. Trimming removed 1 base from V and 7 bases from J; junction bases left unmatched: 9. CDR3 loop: CASSEWWDRQEQPQHF. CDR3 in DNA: TGCGCCAGCAGTGAGTGGTGGGACAGGCAAGAACAGCCCCAGCATTTT.

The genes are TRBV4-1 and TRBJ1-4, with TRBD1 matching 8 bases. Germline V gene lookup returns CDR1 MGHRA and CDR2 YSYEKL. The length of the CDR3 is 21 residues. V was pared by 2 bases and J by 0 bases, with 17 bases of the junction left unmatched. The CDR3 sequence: CASSQKRLTGARDATNEKLFF. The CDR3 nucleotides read TGCGCCAGCAGCCAAAAGAGATTGACAGGGGCTAGAGATGCAACTAATGAAAAACTGTTTTTT.

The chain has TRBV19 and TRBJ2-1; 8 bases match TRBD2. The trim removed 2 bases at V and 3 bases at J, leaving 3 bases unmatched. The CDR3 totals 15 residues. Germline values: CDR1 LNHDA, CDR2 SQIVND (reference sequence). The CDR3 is CASSINSGIYNEQFF. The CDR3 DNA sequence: TGTGCCAGTAGTATAAATAGCGGGATCTACAATGAGCAGTTCTTC.

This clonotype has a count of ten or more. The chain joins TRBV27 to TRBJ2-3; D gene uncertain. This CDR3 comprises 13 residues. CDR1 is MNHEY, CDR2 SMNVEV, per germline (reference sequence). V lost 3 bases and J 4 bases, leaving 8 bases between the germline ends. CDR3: CASSFSRPDTQYF. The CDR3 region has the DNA TGTGCCAGCAGTTTCAGTAGGCCAGATACGCAGTATTTT.

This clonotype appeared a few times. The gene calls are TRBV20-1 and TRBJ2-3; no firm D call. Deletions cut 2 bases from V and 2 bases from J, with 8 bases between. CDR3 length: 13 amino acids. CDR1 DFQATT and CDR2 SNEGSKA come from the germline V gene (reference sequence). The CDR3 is CSARPLNTDTQYF. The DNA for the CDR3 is TGCAGTGCTAGACCATTAAACACAGATACGCAGTATTTT.

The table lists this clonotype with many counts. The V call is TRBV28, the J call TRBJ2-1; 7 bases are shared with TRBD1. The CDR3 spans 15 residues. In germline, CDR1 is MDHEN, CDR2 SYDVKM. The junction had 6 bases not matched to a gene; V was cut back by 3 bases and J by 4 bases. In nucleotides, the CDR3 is TGTGCCAGCAGTTTGGGGACAGCCTATTACAATGAGCAGTTCTTC. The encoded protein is CASSLGTAYYNEQFF.

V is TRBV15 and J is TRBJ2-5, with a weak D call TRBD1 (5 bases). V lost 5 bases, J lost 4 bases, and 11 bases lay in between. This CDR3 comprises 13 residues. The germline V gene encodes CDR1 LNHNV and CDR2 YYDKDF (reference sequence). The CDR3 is CATSQDISETQYF. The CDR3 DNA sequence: TGTGCCACCAGCCAGGACATATCAGAGACCCAGTACTTC.

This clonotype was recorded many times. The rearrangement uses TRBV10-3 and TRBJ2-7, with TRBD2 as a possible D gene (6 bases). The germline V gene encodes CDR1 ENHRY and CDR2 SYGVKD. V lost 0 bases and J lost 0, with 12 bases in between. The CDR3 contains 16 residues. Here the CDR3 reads CAISESRGGSSYEQYF. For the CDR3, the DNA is TGTGCCATCAGTGAGTCGAGGGGAGGTAGCTCCTACGAGCAGTACTTC.

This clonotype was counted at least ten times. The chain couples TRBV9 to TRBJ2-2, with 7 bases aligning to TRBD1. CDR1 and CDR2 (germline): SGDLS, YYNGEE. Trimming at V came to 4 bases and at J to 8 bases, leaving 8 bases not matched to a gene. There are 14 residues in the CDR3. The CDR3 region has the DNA TGTGCCAGCAGCCCAAGACAGGGAGCTGGGGAGCTGTTTTTT. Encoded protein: CASSPRQGAGELFF.

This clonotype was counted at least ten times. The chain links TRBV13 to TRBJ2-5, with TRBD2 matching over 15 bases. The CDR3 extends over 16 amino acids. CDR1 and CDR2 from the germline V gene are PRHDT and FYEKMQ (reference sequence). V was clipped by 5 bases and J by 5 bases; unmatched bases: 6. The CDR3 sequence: CASSKGTSGRMETQYF. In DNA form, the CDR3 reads TGTGCCAGCAGCAAAGGGACTAGCGGGAGGATGGAGACCCAGTACTTC.

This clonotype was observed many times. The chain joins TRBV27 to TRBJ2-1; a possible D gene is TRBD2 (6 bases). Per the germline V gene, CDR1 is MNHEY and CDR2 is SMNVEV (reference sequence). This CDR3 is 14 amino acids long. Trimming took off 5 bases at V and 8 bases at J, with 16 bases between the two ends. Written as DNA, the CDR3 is TGTGCCAGCAGTATCACGGGACTTTTGCATGAGCAGTTCTTC. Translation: CASSITGLLHEQFF.

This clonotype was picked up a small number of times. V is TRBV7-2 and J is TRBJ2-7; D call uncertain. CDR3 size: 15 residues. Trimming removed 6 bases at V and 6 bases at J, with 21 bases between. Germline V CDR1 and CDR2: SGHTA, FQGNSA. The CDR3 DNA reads TGTGCCAGCAGTTCCCCGAATGGGGTATCGGGCGAGCAGTACTTC. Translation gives CASSSPNGVSGEQYF. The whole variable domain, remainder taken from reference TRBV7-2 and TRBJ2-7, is GAGVSQSPSNKVTEKGKDVELRCDPISGHTALYWYRQSLGQGLEFLIYFQGNSAPDKSGLPSDRFSAERTGGSVSTLTIQRTQQEDSAVYLCASSSPNGVSGEQYFGPGTRLTVT.

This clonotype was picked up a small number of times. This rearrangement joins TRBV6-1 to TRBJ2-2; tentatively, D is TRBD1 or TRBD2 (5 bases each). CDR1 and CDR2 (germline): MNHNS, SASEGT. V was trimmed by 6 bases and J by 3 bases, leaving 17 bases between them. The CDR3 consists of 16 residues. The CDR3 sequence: CASSLPGPTYTGELFF. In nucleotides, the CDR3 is TGTGCCAGCAGCCTCCCGGGGCCCACCTACACCGGGGAGCTGTTTTTT.

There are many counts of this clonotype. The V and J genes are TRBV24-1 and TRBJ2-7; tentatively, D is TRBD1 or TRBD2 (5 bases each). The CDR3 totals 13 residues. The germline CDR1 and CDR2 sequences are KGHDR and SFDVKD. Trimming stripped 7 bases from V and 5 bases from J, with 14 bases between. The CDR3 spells CATSLGVGNEQYF. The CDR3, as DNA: TGTGCCACCAGCTTGGGGGTCGGCAACGAGCAGTACTTC.

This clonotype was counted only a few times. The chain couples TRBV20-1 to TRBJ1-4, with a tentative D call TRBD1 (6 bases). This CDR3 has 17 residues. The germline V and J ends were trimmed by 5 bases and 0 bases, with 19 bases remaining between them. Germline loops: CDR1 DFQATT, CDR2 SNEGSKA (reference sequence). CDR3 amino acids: CSALDSRRRATNEKLFF. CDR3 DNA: TGCAGTGCTCTGGACAGCCGGCGCAGAGCAACTAATGAAAAACTGTTTTTT.

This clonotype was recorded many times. CDR3 in DNA: TGTGCCAGCTGCAAGGGGGCTGAAGCTTTCTTT. This gives the protein CASCKGAEAFF. The genes are TRBV28 and TRBJ1-1; a possible D gene is TRBD1 (6 bases). The CDR3 loop spans 11 amino acids. V was shortened by 8 bases and J by 6 bases, with 10 bases between the two germline ends. Germline values: CDR1 MDHEN, CDR2 SYDVKM.